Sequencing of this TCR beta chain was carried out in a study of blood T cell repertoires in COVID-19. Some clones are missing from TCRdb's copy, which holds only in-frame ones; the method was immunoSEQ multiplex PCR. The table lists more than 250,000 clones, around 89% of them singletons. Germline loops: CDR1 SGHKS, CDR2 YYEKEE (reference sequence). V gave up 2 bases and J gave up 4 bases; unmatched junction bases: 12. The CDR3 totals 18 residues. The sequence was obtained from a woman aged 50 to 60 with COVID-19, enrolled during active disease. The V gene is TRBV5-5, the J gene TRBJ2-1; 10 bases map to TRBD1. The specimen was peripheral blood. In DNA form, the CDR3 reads TGTGCCAGCAGCTTTGTTTATCGAGGGACAGGGGCTTACAATGAGCAGTTCTTC. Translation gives CASSFVYRGTGAYNEQFF.